This T cell receptor beta chain was identified during a study of TIL therapy for anti-PD-1-resistant metastatic lung cancer. The immunoSEQ assay was v3. Sequenced by immunoSEQ multiplex PCR; TCRdb stores in-frame clones only, minus some. Counted here are tens of thousands of clones, around 68% occurring once; the ten biggest clones make up around 6.3%. This clone showed up just a few times. The antigen remains undetermined. Overall study findings and caveats: Treatment-naive, never-smoker and oncogene-addicted patients were overrepresented in this highly selected cohort.

Unmatched junction bases numbered 4, after V lost 0 bases and J lost 6 bases. This CDR3 contains 15 residues. From germline, CDR1 is MGHRA and CDR2 YSYEKL. The sample's time point: pre-treatment sample, taken before nivolumab and TIL therapy. J is TRBJ2-1 and V is TRBV4-1, with 8 bases matching TRBD1. The clonotype was recovered from a person between 25 and 79 years old with non-small cell lung cancer. The sequencing here drew on blood, taken at baseline. The CDR3 nucleotides are TGCGCCAGCAGCCAAGATAGGACAGGGTTCAATGAGCAGTTCTTC. Translation: CASSQDRTGFNEQFF.